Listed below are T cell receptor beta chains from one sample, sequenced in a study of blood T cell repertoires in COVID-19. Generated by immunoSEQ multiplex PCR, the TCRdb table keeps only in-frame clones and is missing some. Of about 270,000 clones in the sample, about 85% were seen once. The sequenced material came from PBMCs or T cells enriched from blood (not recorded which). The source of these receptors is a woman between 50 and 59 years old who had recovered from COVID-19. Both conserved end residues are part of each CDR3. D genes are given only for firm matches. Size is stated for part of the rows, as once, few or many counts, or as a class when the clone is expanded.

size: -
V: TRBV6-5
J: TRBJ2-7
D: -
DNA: TGTGCCAGCAGTTACTCTGCAGGGAAAGGGTCCTACGAGCAGTACTTC
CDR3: CASSYSAGKGSYEQYF

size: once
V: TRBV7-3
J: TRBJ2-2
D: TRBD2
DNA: TGTGCCAGCAGCCCCCGGACTAGCGGGCTCTCCGGGGAGCTGTTTTTT
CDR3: CASSPRTSGLSGELFF

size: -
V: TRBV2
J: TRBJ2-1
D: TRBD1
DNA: TGTGCCAGCAGTACATCAGGGGGCTTCTACAATGAGCAGTTCTTC
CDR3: CASSTSGGFYNEQFF

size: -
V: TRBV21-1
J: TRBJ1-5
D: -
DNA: TGTGCCAGCAGCAGTCGGACAGGGGGTTCGTGTTATAGCAATCAGCCCCAGCATTTT
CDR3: CASSSRTGGSCYSNQPQHF

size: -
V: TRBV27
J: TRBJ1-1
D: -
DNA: TGTGCCAGCAGCAGAATGAACACTGAAGCTTTCTTT
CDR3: CASSRMNTEAFF

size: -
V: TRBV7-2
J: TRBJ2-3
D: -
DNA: TGTGCCAGCAGCTTAGATGGGCCCACAGATACGCAGTATTTT
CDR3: CASSLDGPTDTQYF

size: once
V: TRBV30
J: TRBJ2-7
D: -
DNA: TGTGCCTGGATCCCTAGCCGGACAGCCCCTAAGGAGCAGTACTTC
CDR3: CAWIPSRTAPKEQYF

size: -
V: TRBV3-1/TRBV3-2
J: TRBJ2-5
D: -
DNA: TGTGCCAGCAGCCAAGACGGCCTAGCGATCCAAGAGACCCAGTACTTC
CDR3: CASSQDGLAIQETQYF

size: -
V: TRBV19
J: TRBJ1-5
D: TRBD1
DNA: TGTGCCAGTAGTAGGGACAGGGGTAGCAATCAGCCCCAGCATTTT
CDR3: CASSRDRGSNQPQHF

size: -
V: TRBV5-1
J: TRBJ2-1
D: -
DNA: TGCGCCAGCAGCTTGGGTGGGCATGAGCAGTTCTTC
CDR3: CASSLGGHEQFF

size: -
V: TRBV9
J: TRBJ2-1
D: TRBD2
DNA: TGTGCCAGCAGTGCTATGGGAGCGGGAGGGCCCCATGAGCAGTTCTTC
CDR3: CASSAMGAGGPHEQFF

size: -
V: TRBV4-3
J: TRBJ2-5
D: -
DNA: TGCGCCAGCAGCCAAGATGGGAGAATCCAAGAGACCCAGTACTTC
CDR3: CASSQDGRIQETQYF

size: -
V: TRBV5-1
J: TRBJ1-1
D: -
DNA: TGCGCCAGCAGCTTGGAGATCACAGTGAACACTGAAGCTTTCTTT
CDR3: CASSLEITVNTEAFF

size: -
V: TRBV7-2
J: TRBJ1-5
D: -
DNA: TGTGCCAGCAGCTTAACTCTGTATAGCAATCAGCCCCAGCATTTT
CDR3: CASSLTLYSNQPQHF

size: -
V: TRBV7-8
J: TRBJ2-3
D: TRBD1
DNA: TGTGCCAGCAGCTACGGACAGGGGTGGGTTGGGGATACGCAGTATTTT
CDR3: CASSYGQGWVGDTQYF

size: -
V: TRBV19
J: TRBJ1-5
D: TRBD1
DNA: TGTGCCAGTAGTATCCGGACAGGGGGTTTTCGGCCCCAGCATTTT
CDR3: CASSIRTGGFRPQHF

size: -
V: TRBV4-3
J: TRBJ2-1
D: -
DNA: TGCGCCAGCAGCCCTAGGGGCAGCACCGGTGGAGATGAGCAGTTCTTC
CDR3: CASSPRGSTGGDEQFF

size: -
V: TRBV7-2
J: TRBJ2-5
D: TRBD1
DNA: TGTGCCAGCAGCTTAAGGACAGGGGGACGGGAGACCCAGTACTTC
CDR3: CASSLRTGGRETQYF

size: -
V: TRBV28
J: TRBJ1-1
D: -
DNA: TGTGCCAGCAGTCCTCCCCGGTGGAACACTGAAGCTTTCTTT
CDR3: CASSPPRWNTEAFF

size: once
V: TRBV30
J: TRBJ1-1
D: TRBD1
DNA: TGTGCCTGGGAGGGACAGCTGAACACTGAAGCTTTCTTT
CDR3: CAWEGQLNTEAFF

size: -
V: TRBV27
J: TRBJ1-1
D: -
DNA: TGTGCCAGCAGTACCTTCCCGGGAGGTAGGATGAACACTGAAGCTTTCTTT
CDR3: CASSTFPGGRMNTEAFF

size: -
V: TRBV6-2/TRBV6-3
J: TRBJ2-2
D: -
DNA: TGTGCCAGCAGTTACGCAGGGTCCCGGGAGCTGTTTTTT
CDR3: CASSYAGSRELFF

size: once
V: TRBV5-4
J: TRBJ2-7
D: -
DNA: TGTGCCAGCACCTTGGGGCCTAGGGGGTTCGACGAGCAGTACTTC
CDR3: CASTLGPRGFDEQYF

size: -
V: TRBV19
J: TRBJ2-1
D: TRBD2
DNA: TGTGCCAGTAGTGGGGGGGTGACTAGAGTGGTATTAGAGAATGAGCAGTTCTTC
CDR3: CASSGGVTRVVLENEQFF

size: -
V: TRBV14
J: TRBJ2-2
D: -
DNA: TGTGCCAGCAGCCAAACTAGGGCCGGGGAGCTGTTTTTT
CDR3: CASSQTRAGELFF

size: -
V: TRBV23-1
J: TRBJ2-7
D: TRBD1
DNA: TGCGCCAGCAGTCAATCTTCGGGACAGGACCTCCCCGGGCAGTACTTC
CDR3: CASSQSSGQDLPGQYF

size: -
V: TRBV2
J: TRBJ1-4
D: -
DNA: TGTGCCAGCAGTGATGTCCTTGGGAAGGGGAAACTGTTTTTT
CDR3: CASSDVLGKGKLFF

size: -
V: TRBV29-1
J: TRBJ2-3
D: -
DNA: TGCAGCTATGACGGGATTGCGGCAGATACGCAGTATTTT
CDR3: CSYDGIAADTQYF

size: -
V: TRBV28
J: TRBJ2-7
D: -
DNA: TGTGCCAGCAGTCGACAGCACTCCTACGAGCAGTACTTC
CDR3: CASSRQHSYEQYF

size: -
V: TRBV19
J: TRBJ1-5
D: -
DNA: TGTGCCAGTGCCCCAGCGAGGGCGGGAAGTCAGCCCCAGCATTTT
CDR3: CASAPARAGSQPQHF

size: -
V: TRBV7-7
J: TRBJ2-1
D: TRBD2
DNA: TGTGCTAGCAGCCGACTAGCGGGGTCCTACAATGAGCAGTTCTTC
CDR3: CASSRLAGSYNEQFF

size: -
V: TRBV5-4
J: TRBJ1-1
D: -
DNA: TGTGCCAGCAACGGTGGAGGGGTTCTGAACACTGAAGCTTTCTTT
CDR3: CASNGGGVLNTEAFF

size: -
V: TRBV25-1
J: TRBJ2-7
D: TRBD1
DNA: TGTGCCAGCAGTGATTGGACAGGCTACGAGCAGTACTTC
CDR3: CASSDWTGYEQYF

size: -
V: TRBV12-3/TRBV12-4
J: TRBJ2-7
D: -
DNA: TGTGCCAGCAGCCCCAGGGGGGTCGGAGAGCAGTACTTC
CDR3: CASSPRGVGEQYF

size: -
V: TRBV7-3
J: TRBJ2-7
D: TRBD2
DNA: TGTGCCAGCAGCTGGGGAGCGGGACGCTCCTACGAGCAGTACTTC
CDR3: CASSWGAGRSYEQYF

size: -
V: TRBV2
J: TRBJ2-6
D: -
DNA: TGTGCCAGCATGGTTGAGGGCTTCGTTGGGGCCAACGTCCTGACTTTC
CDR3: CASMVEGFVGANVLTF

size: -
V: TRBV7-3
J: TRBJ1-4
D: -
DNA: TGTGCCAGCAGCCTTACGGGGGTATACGGTGAAAAACTGTTTTTT
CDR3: CASSLTGVYGEKLFF

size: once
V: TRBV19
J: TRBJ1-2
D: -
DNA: TGTGCCAGTAGTCCATCCCACAAGAATGGCTACACCTTC
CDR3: CASSPSHKNGYTF

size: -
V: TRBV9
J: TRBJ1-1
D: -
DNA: TGTGCCAGCAGCGTGAGTCCGAACACTGAAGCTTTCTTT
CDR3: CASSVSPNTEAFF

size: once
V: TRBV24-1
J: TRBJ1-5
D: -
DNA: TGTGCCACCAGTGACTCTACTTATAGCAATCAGCCCCAGCATTTT
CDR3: CATSDSTYSNQPQHF

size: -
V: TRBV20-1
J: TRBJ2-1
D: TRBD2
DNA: TGCAGTGCTAGTAGTAGTAGCGGGAGCTCCTACAATGAGCAGTTCTTC
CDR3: CSASSSSGSSYNEQFF

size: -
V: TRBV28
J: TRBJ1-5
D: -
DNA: TGTGCCAGCAGGCCCGCGGGGGGGGGAAATCAGCCCCAGCATTTT
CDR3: CASRPAGGGNQPQHF

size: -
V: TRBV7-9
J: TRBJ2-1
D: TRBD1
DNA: TGTGCCAGCAGCCCACACCGGGACAGCTCCTACAATGAGCAGTTCTTC
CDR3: CASSPHRDSSYNEQFF

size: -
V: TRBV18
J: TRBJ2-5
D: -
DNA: TGTGCCAGCTCAACGGACTCGCAAGAGACCCAGTACTTC
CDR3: CASSTDSQETQYF

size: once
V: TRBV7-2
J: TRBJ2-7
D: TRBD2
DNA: TGTGCCAGCAGCTTAGACTGGACTAGCGGGAGGGCTGTTGACGAGCAGTACTTC
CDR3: CASSLDWTSGRAVDEQYF

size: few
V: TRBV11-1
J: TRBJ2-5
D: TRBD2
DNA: TGTGCCAGCAGCCCCAGACTAGCGGAAGAGACCCAGTACTTC
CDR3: CASSPRLAEETQYF

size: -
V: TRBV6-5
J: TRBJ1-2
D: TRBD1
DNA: TGTGCCAGCACCACAGGGGGTTTTGGCTACACCTTC
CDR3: CASTTGGFGYTF

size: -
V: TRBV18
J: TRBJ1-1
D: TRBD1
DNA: TGTGCCAGCTCACAGGGACAGCCCCCGGCGTCTGAAGCTTTCTTT
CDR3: CASSQGQPPASEAFF

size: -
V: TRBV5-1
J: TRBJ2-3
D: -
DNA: TGCGCCAGCAGCTTGGTGGAAACCCGGAGGGATACGCAGTATTTT
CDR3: CASSLVETRRDTQYF

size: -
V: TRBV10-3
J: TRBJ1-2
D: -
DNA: TGTGCCATCAGTGCCCCAAACAGAGCAGCTAACTATGGCTACACCTTC
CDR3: CAISAPNRAANYGYTF